This note documents a single TCR beta chain sequence. This clonotype was counted at least ten times. The target of this receptor is not known. No qualities accompany the bases; no much larger clone lies one base away. The library was prepared using 5' RACE. Reads for this sample came from an Illumina HiSeq 2000. Template switching added a universal primer binding site, and the final cDNA carried a unique molecular identifier that allowed TCR cDNA molecules to be counted accurately. Specific primers in the conserved constant-segment region were used to synthesize first-strand cDNA for TCR alpha and beta chains. Each cDNA library was double barcoded, with a SMART-Mk sample barcode plus Illumina barcodes, to control for contamination. TruSeq adapter sequences along with Illumina sample barcodes were introduced in two successive PCR steps. The Illumina HiSeq platform was used with custom primers to sequence TCR alpha and beta cDNA libraries. Per the authors' processing: MiGEC was used to process raw reads and extract unique molecular identifiers, and MiXCR was used to find CDR3 positions. For each individual, recombination models were inferred using an EM algorithm with the repgenHMM and IGoR tools. The tcR package in R was used for shared clonotype analysis, with sharing normalized by the product of cloneset sizes. To study raw recombination free of thymic and clonal selection effects, out-of-frame nonproductive sequences were analyzed. TCRdb reran the public reads through fastp at Q25 and MiXCR, keeping productive beta chains. For every CDR3 protein sequence, its rows merge into one entry that carries the most common genes and DNA. It is TCRdb's table, rather than the study itself, that gives the V and J calls and clone size. The sample has around 670,000 distinct CDR3 sequences on record, approximately 6% of them singletons. Around 1.9% of the sample is taken by the ten largest.

All donors were healthy Caucasians. Three unrelated non-twin adults were also sequenced: a male aged 18 to 30, a male aged 50 to 60 and a female aged 50 to 60. Miltenyi CD45RO+ enrichment and human naive T-cell isolation kits were used to isolate memory (CD45RO+) and naive T cells from PBMC. As encoded in the germline V gene, CDR1 is MDHEN while CDR2 is SYDVKM. Counted from cysteine to phenylalanine, this CDR3 has 12 amino acids. The retained sequence is limited to the CDR3, 36 bases, with the frame set at the first base. Trimming at the junction amounts to 11 bases on V and 5 bases on J, and the germline ends lie 12 bases apart. The source of the sample is a study of identical twins (dated by TCRdb to the mid-2010s). With regard to the full study: TCR alpha and beta repertoires from monozygotic twins, unrelated adults of various ages and cord blood were deep-sequenced to test whether fetal clonotypes persist. Replicate twin experiments were performed at different times using different library preparation protocols to rule out contamination.

Broad study findings and their caveats: Excess twin sharing in beta out-of-frame sequences was weaker because fewer shared sequences lowered the signal-to-noise ratio. Because the same donors could not be followed over many years, conclusions were based on cross-sectional statistical analysis. Fewer insertions were carried by abundant cord blood beta clonotypes; a weaker similar trend was observed in young adult naive repertoires, while no such trend was observed in memory repertoires. Compared with coincidental sharing between unrelated individuals, an excess of low generation-probability sequences was observed among out-of-frame TCR alpha sequences shared between twins. Invariant T cells such as MAIT and iNKT could partly confound zero-insertion analyses, though diverse VJ usage argued against this for most clonotypes. In monozygotic twins, recombination models systematically underestimated out-of-frame TCR alpha sharing, but the models matched the sharing seen between unrelated individuals.

The receptor chain draws on TRBV28 and TRBJ2-2; no D segment can be confidently identified. The specimen sequenced was naive T cells sorted from blood. The meaning of the sample's cell subset or site label: cells isolated with a human naive T-cell isolation kit. The receptor was isolated from a young man in good health. The DNA sequence reads TGTGCCTGTGACGAGAAGACCGGGGAGCTGTTTTTT. Its amino acids are CACDEKTGELFF.